This T cell receptor (beta chain) is from a study of blood T cell repertoires in COVID-19. Whole-study context: Some COVID-19 samples were acute and others convalescent; all came from the United States, Italy and Spain. From T cells, B-cell-depleted T cells, or PBMCs came the material, which was cDNA or gDNA.

V lost 5 bases and J lost 0; bases outside the gene matches: 4. The germline V gene encodes CDR1 SEHNR and CDR2 FQNEAQ (reference sequence). The CDR3 loop spans 16 amino acids. Under the authors' procedure: Amplification with reference gene primers provided the estimates of nucleated cell counts. The method was immunoSEQ multiplex PCR; TCRdb's version includes in-frame clones alone and lacks a portion of them. V and J calls and clone size are as listed in that table; D and trimming were resolved from the DNA. The data contain about 160,000 clones, approximately 88% of them singletons. This chain uses TRBV7-9 with TRBJ2-3; 11 positions agree with TRBD2. Material: peripheral blood. The origin of this receptor is an elderly woman with active or convalescent COVID-19. Here the CDR3 reads CASSDLAGGSTDTQYF. The CDR3 nucleotides are TGTGCCAGCAGCGATCTAGCGGGGGGTAGCACAGATACGCAGTATTTT. Drawing the rest from reference TRBV7-9 and TRBJ2-3, the complete variable domain is DTGVSQNPRHKITKRGQNVTFRCDPISEHNRLYWYRQTLGQGPEFLTYFQNEAQLEKSRLLSDRFSAERPKGSFSTLEIQRTEQGDSAMYLCASSDLAGGSTDTQYFGPGTRLTVL.